Listed below are T cell receptor beta chains from one sample, sequenced in a study of shared clonotypes between healthy human individuals. Measured with immunoSEQ multiplex PCR; TCRdb has only the in-frame clones, and not every one. The profile shows around 2,000,000 clones, 85% to 95% of them singletons. The source material was naive CD8+ T cells from PBMCs. The receptors here all came from a man between 18 and 35 years old in good health. Some clones in this sample may be carry-over from other donors' samples. Both conserved end residues are part of each CDR3. The D gene is left open where the match is weak. Size values are once, few and many counts, or a class for expanded clones, and some rows have none.

V: TRBV2; size: .; J: TRBJ2-7; D: TRBD2; CDR3: CATGTSGRPIYEQYF; DNA: TGTGCCACCGGGACTAGCGGGAGGCCAATCTACGAGCAGTACTTC
V: TRBV7-9; size: .; J: TRBJ1-2; D: .; CDR3: CASSFSNGFYGYTF; DNA: TGTGCCAGCAGCTTTTCTAACGGCTTCTATGGCTACACCTTC
V: TRBV7-9; size: once; J: TRBJ2-2; D: TRBD2; CDR3: CASRPTSGNTGELFF; DNA: TGTGCCAGCCGCCCGACTAGCGGGAACACCGGGGAGCTGTTTTTT
V: TRBV4-3; size: once; J: TRBJ2-7; D: .; CDR3: CASSQDWDKYEQYF; DNA: TGCGCCAGCAGCCAGGACTGGGACAAATACGAGCAGTACTTC
V: TRBV6-5; size: .; J: TRBJ2-2; D: .; CDR3: CASSYSYYTGELFF; DNA: TGTGCCAGCAGTTACTCCTACTACACCGGGGAGCTGTTTTTT
V: TRBV4-2; size: once; J: TRBJ2-1; D: .; CDR3: CASSQEVAYAYNEQFF; DNA: TGTGCCAGCAGCCAAGAGGTAGCGTACGCGTACAATGAGCAGTTCTTC
V: TRBV11-2; size: .; J: TRBJ2-1; D: TRBD1; CDR3: CASSPRDRDNNEQFF; DNA: TGTGCCAGCAGCCCCCGGGACAGGGATAATAATGAGCAGTTCTTC
V: TRBV19; size: .; J: TRBJ2-2; D: TRBD2; CDR3: CASSTRSSGRVGGELFF; DNA: TGTGCCAGTAGTACCCGCTCTAGCGGGAGGGTAGGCGGGGAGCTGTTTTTT
V: TRBV28; size: .; J: TRBJ1-5; D: .; CDR3: CASSLGQGTRYSNQPQHF; DNA: TGTGCCAGCAGTTTAGGGCAGGGGACTCGCTATAGCAATCAGCCCCAGCATTTT
V: TRBV9; size: .; J: TRBJ2-4; D: TRBD2; CDR3: CASSPGPPGGPAGGTPKNIQYF; DNA: TGTGCCAGCAGCCCAGGCCCCCCAGGGGGGCCAGCGGGAGGGACCCCCAAAAACATTCAGTACTTC
V: TRBV11-2; size: .; J: TRBJ2-1; D: .; CDR3: CASSLDPSSYNEQFF; DNA: TGTGCCAGCAGCTTAGACCCGAGCTCCTACAATGAGCAGTTCTTC
V: TRBV5-4; size: .; J: TRBJ2-1; D: .; CDR3: CASSRDNEQFF; DNA: TGTGCCAGCAGCCGAGACAATGAGCAGTTCTTC
V: TRBV15; size: .; J: TRBJ2-4; D: TRBD1; CDR3: CATEDRGQAKNIQYF; DNA: TGTGCCACCGAAGACAGGGGGCAAGCCAAAAACATTCAGTACTTC
V: TRBV27; size: .; J: TRBJ2-1; D: TRBD2; CDR3: CASTWSAGGDNEQFF; DNA: TGTGCCAGCACTTGGTCCGCGGGAGGAGATAATGAGCAGTTCTTC
V: TRBV15; size: .; J: TRBJ2-5; D: .; CDR3: CATSFLGEVRETQYF; DNA: TGTGCCACCAGCTTCCTGGGGGAAGTTAGGGAGACCCAGTACTTC
V: TRBV6-5; size: .; J: TRBJ1-5; D: .; CDR3: CASTGRGSNQPQHF; DNA: TGTGCCAGCACAGGTAGGGGTAGCAATCAGCCCCAGCATTTT
V: TRBV29-1; size: .; J: TRBJ2-7; D: TRBD1; CDR3: CSVELRTGGSSYEQYF; DNA: TGCAGCGTTGAACTCCGGACAGGGGGGAGCTCCTACGAGCAGTACTTC
V: TRBV10-1; size: .; J: TRBJ1-3; D: .; CDR3: CASSGSSGNTIYF; DNA: TGCGCCAGCAGTGGAAGCTCTGGAAACACCATATATTTT
V: TRBV28; size: .; J: TRBJ2-1; D: .; CDR3: CASSTPGSGGYNEQFF; DNA: TGTGCCAGCAGCACACCAGGGAGCGGAGGTTACAATGAGCAGTTCTTC
V: TRBV4-2; size: .; J: TRBJ2-1; D: .; CDR3: CASSLAERVGYNEQFF; DNA: TGTGCCAGCAGCCTCGCTGAGCGGGTGGGATACAATGAGCAGTTCTTC
V: TRBV7-9; size: .; J: TRBJ2-5; D: TRBD2; CDR3: CAIAGSGTQETQYF; DNA: TGTGCGATAGCCGGTAGCGGGACTCAAGAGACCCAGTACTTC
V: TRBV27; size: .; J: TRBJ2-7; D: TRBD2; CDR3: CASRLAGGSPLSQYF; DNA: TGTGCCAGCAGACTAGCGGGAGGGTCCCCCCTATCGCAGTACTTC
V: TRBV27; size: once; J: TRBJ2-3; D: .; CDR3: CASSPFPATDTQYF; DNA: TGTGCCAGCAGCCCTTTCCCCGCCACAGATACGCAGTATTTT
V: TRBV6-5; size: once; J: TRBJ1-1; D: .; CDR3: CATQGGSAEAFF; DNA: TGTGCCACTCAAGGGGGTTCGGCTGAAGCTTTCTTT
V: TRBV2; size: .; J: TRBJ1-2; D: .; CDR3: CASTGERDYGYTF; DNA: TGTGCCAGCACGGGGGAGCGGGACTATGGCTACACCTTC
V: TRBV19; size: few; J: TRBJ1-4; D: .; CDR3: CASRRREEALDEKLFF; DNA: TGTGCCAGTAGAAGGAGGGAAGAGGCTCTTGATGAAAAACTGTTTTTT
V: TRBV9; size: .; J: TRBJ2-2; D: .; CDR3: CASSGSGAPNTGELFF; DNA: TGTGCCAGCAGCGGTAGCGGAGCCCCGAACACCGGGGAGCTGTTTTTT
V: TRBV10-3; size: .; J: TRBJ2-5; D: .; CDR3: CAIRERGEETQYF; DNA: TGTGCCATCAGGGAAAGGGGGGAAGAGACCCAGTACTTC
V: TRBV6-1; size: .; J: TRBJ2-4; D: .; CDR3: CASSENQWLNIQYF; DNA: TGTGCCAGCAGTGAAAACCAGTGGCTAAACATTCAGTACTTC
V: TRBV11-3; size: .; J: TRBJ2-5; D: .; CDR3: CASSWCWAQTWEETQYF; DNA: TGTGCCAGCAGCTGGTGCTGGGCCCAAACTTGGGAAGAGACCCAGTACTTC
V: TRBV4-3; size: .; J: TRBJ2-1; D: .; CDR3: CASSQSSVRAADEQFF; DNA: TGCGCCAGCAGCCAAAGTTCGGTCAGGGCAGCTGATGAGCAGTTCTTC
V: TRBV27; size: .; J: TRBJ1-1; D: .; CDR3: CASSLTRGLTEAFF; DNA: TGTGCCAGCAGTTTAACCAGGGGCCTCACTGAAGCTTTCTTT
V: TRBV2; size: .; J: TRBJ2-1; D: .; CDR3: CASRLRDSGYNEQFF; DNA: TGTGCCAGCAGGCTCCGGGACTCGGGCTACAATGAGCAGTTCTTC
V: TRBV6-1; size: .; J: TRBJ2-7; D: .; CDR3: CASSDAGRSIYEQYF; DNA: TGTGCCAGCAGTGACGCAGGACGGTCGATCTACGAGCAGTACTTC
V: TRBV15; size: .; J: TRBJ1-1; D: .; CDR3: CATSSREAGYTEAFF; DNA: TGTGCCACCAGCAGCCGCGAAGCAGGGTACACTGAAGCTTTCTTT
V: TRBV11-2; size: .; J: TRBJ2-5; D: TRBD2; CDR3: CASSWPRLAGGQETQYF; DNA: TGTGCCAGCAGCTGGCCCCGACTAGCGGGAGGCCAAGAGACCCAGTACTTC
V: TRBV13; size: once; J: TRBJ1-1; D: .; CDR3: CASSLGLGQVYTEAFF; DNA: TGTGCCAGCAGCTTAGGCCTCGGCCAGGTCTACACTGAAGCTTTCTTT
V: TRBV25-1; size: .; J: TRBJ1-1; D: TRBD1; CDR3: CASSERQGMATEAFF; DNA: TGTGCCAGCAGTGAGAGACAGGGGATGGCCACTGAAGCTTTCTTT
V: TRBV9; size: .; J: TRBJ2-5; D: .; CDR3: CASSVLGARGRETQYF; DNA: TGTGCCAGCAGCGTACTGGGGGCCAGGGGTCGGGAGACCCAGTACTTC
V: TRBV28; size: .; J: TRBJ1-3; D: .; CDR3: CASSWMRGRNTIYF; DNA: TGTGCCAGCAGTTGGATGAGGGGAAGAAACACCATATATTTT